The 27 T cell receptor beta chains below come from one sample, sequenced in a study of T cell changes during pregnancy in multiple sclerosis. Sequencing used immunoSEQ multiplex PCR; TCRdb keeps in-frame clones, though not all of them. The data contain about 24,000 clones, around 90% of them singletons. This specimen consisted of CD4+ T cells from peripheral blood mononuclear cells, obtained in the second trimester of pregnancy. The source of these receptors is a female donor in good health, enrolled as a control in a pregnancy study.

V gene TRBV6-5 combines with J gene TRBJ2-7; 8 bases map to TRBD2. Germline V gives CDR1 MNHEY, CDR2 SVGAGI. The CDR3 is 15 residues long. Unmatched junction bases numbered 8, after V lost 2 bases and J lost 5 bases. The CDR3 loop reads CASSYVAGCPDEQYF. In DNA form, the CDR3 reads TGTGCCAGCAGTTACGTAGCGGGGTGCCCTGACGAGCAGTACTTC.

The chain uses TRBV7-9 and TRBJ1-4, with D possibly TRBD1 on 6 matching bases. The CDR3 length is 11 residues. CDR1 and CDR2 (germline): SEHNR, FQNEAQ (reference sequence). Trimming removed 8 bases from V and 7 bases from J, with 8 bases in between. This chain's CDR3 is CASGTPEKLFF. The CDR3 DNA is TGTGCCAGCGGGACACCTGAAAAACTGTTTTTT.

This rearrangement joins TRBV5-1 to TRBJ2-7, with D perhaps matching TRBD2 (6 bases). Trimming removed 4 bases from V and 0 bases from J, with 14 bases in between. Germline CDR1 SGHRS, CDR2 YFSETQ. This CDR3 is 15 amino acids long. The CDR3 loop is CASSELDGSSYEQYF. The CDR3 DNA sequence: TGCGCCAGCAGCGAATTGGACGGGAGCTCCTACGAGCAGTACTTC.

The rearrangement links TRBV19 to TRBJ1-1; 8 bases are a match to TRBD1. With V trimmed by 6 bases and J by 3 bases, 9 bases remained unmatched. The CDR3 contains 15 residues. Germline CDR1 is LNHDA and CDR2 is SQIVND (reference sequence). In DNA form, the CDR3 reads TGTGCCAGTAGGGGCAGGGGGCGTCGGGACACTGAAGCTTTCTTT. This encodes CASRGRGRRDTEAFF.

The CDR3 sequence is CASSIPHQTEETQYF. The CDR3, as DNA: TGTGCCAGTAGTATCCCTCACCAGACAGAGGAGACCCAGTACTTC. The chain uses TRBV19 and TRBJ2-5, with a weak D call TRBD1 (5 bases). V was clipped by 3 bases and J by 5 bases, with 16 bases between them. CDR1 LNHDA and CDR2 SQIVND come from the germline V gene (reference sequence). The CDR3 length is 15 residues.

This clone was observed a handful of times. V is TRBV7-9 and J is TRBJ2-7, with unresolved D. V was shortened by 0 bases and J by 5 bases, with 8 bases between the two germline ends. The V gene's germline CDR1 is SEHNR and CDR2 FQNEAQ (reference sequence). The CDR3 sequence is 13 residues long. CDR3 sequence: CASSLAVRDEQYF. Written as DNA, the CDR3 is TGTGCCAGCAGCTTAGCGGTGAGAGACGAGCAGTACTTC. Full variable domain (rest looked up from reference TRBV7-9 and TRBJ2-7): DTGVSQNPRHKITKRGQNVTFRCDPISEHNRLYWYRQTLGQGPEFLTYFQNEAQLEKSRLLSDRFSAERPKGSFSTLEIQRTEQGDSAMYLCASSLAVRDEQYFGPGTRLTVT.

V and J are TRBV7-9 and TRBJ1-1; TRBD1 agrees at 10 bases. Germline lookup yields CDR1 SEHNR and CDR2 FQNEAQ (reference sequence). The CDR3 is 15 amino acids. The ends lost 7 bases at V and 1 base at J; junction bases unmatched: 6. The CDR3 DNA is TGTGCCAGCAAATGGACAGGGGGAAAGAACACTGAAGCTTTCTTT. Translating it yields CASKWTGGKNTEAFF.

CDR3 coding DNA: TGTGCCAGCGGTTCGGAGGGGCCTTCCGGGTTTAGCAATCAGCCCCAGCATTTT. Protein: CASGSEGPSGFSNQPQHF. The rearrangement uses TRBV27 and TRBJ1-5; a possible D gene is TRBD1 (5 bases). Germline assignment: CDR1 MNHEY and CDR2 SMNVEV (reference sequence). The CDR3 is made up of 18 amino acids. Trimming removed 8 bases at V and 0 bases at J, with 23 bases between.

The CDR3 sequence is CASRSLNTEAFF. Here the CDR3 DNA reads TGTGCCAGCAGGAGCCTTAACACTGAAGCTTTCTTT. The chain has TRBV28 and TRBJ1-1; no definite D call. Trimming took 6 bases from V and 2 from J, leaving 7 bases between them. CDR3 length: 12 residues. The V gene's germline CDR1 is MDHEN and CDR2 SYDVKM.

The V and J genes are TRBV5-6 and TRBJ2-2; 7 positions match TRBD2. Trimming cost V 9 bases and J 5 bases; bases outside gene matches: 7. This CDR3 contains 13 residues. From germline, CDR1 is SGHDT and CDR2 YYEEEE. The CDR3 DNA reads as TGTGCCATGCAGCGGGATGGGACCGGGGAGCTGTTTTTT. Translation gives CAMQRDGTGELFF.

The chain carries TRBV14 and TRBJ2-7, with 7 nucleotides matching TRBD1. V was pared by 3 bases and J by 5 bases, with 7 bases of the junction left unmatched. CDR3 length: 14 residues. CDR1 SGHDN and CDR2 FVKESK come from the germline V gene. The chain's CDR3 is CASSHDRVVDEQYF. In DNA, the CDR3 is TGTGCCAGCAGCCATGACAGGGTCGTCGACGAGCAGTACTTC.

This chain links TRBV4-3 with TRBJ1-4; possibly TRBD1 for D (5 bases). The CDR3 runs 14 residues. The germline V and J ends were trimmed by 0 bases and 15 bases, with 17 bases remaining between them. Germline V CDR1 and CDR2: LGHNA, YSLEER. As DNA, the CDR3 is TGCGCCAGCAGCCAAGATCTACAGGCCCAGATCATGTTTTTT. Its translation is CASSQDLQAQIMFF.

The chain uses TRBV27 and TRBJ2-5, with TRBD1 matching 7 bases. There are 14 residues in the CDR3. CDR1 is MNHEY and CDR2 is SMNVEV in the germline V gene (reference sequence). Trimming at V came to 6 bases and at J to 5 bases, leaving 9 bases not matched to a gene. CDR3 DNA sequence: TGTGCCAGCAGACTAAGACAGGGCGATGAGACCCAGTACTTC. It translates to CASRLRQGDETQYF.

The chain links TRBV4-3 to TRBJ1-4; a possible D gene is TRBD1 (5 bases). From germline, CDR1 is LGHNA and CDR2 YSLEER. V lost 6 bases, J lost 3 bases, and 17 bases lay in between. The length of the CDR3 is 16 residues. The CDR3 sequence: CASRPGRGGANEKLFF. CDR3 nucleotides: TGCGCCAGCAGGCCCGGGCGGGGCGGGGCTAATGAAAAACTGTTTTTT.

The V gene is TRBV28, the J gene TRBJ2-7; 10 positions agree with TRBD1. Germline values: CDR1 MDHEN, CDR2 SYDVKM. V shed 6 bases, J shed 7 bases, and the junction held 12 bases outside the gene matches. CDR3 length: 15 residues. The CDR3 coding sequence is TGTGCCAGCAGACATGGGACAGGGGCTAAGGGAGAGCAGTACTTC. Its protein product is CASRHGTGAKGEQYF.

The genes are TRBV28 and TRBJ2-5; D is possibly TRBD2 (5 bases). V lost 5 bases, J lost 7 bases, and 11 bases lay in between. CDR3 length equals 12 residues. Germline V gives CDR1 MDHEN, CDR2 SYDVKM. As DNA, the CDR3 is TGTGCCAGCAGTCTACGCCGGGGGACCCAGTACTTC. This encodes CASSLRRGTQYF. The full variable domain, its missing parts supplied by reference TRBV28 and TRBJ2-5, is DVKVTQSSRYLVKRTGEKVFLECVQDMDHENMFWYRQDPGLGLRLIYFSYDVKMKEKGDIPEGYSVSREKKERFSLILESASTNQTSMYLCASSLRRGTQYFGPGTRLLVL.

The chain joins TRBV5-5 to TRBJ1-1, with D unclear. This CDR3 comprises 11 residues. The V gene's germline CDR1 is SGHKS and CDR2 YYEKEE (reference sequence). V was cut by 1 base and J by 8 bases, with 6 bases left in between. The CDR3 nucleotides read TGTGCCAGCAGCTTGAACCGGGAAGCTTTCTTT. It encodes CASSLNREAFF.

The chain employs TRBV19 and TRBJ2-7; 7 bases are a match to TRBD2. From germline, CDR1 is LNHDA and CDR2 SQIVND (reference sequence). With 10 bases clipped from V and 6 bases from J, the junction kept 12 bases outside the gene matches. CDR3 length equals 13 residues. The CDR3, as DNA: TGTGCCATCATGGGGGGGACTCTCGGCGAGCAGTACTTC. It is translated as CAIMGGTLGEQYF.

The rearrangement links TRBV18 to TRBJ1-5; 8 nucleotides match TRBD1. The trim removed 6 bases at V and 1 base at J, leaving 14 bases unmatched. The CDR3 loop spans 18 amino acids. Germline values: CDR1 KGHSH, CDR2 LQKENI. The CDR3 is CASSLRGQQGVSNQPQHF. The CDR3 DNA sequence: TGTGCCAGCTCTTTGCGGGGACAACAGGGGGTGAGCAATCAGCCCCAGCATTTT.

The J gene is TRBJ1-1, the V gene TRBV7-9, with TRBD1 matching 8 bases. Germline-derived CDR1 and CDR2 are SEHNR and FQNEAQ (reference sequence). This CDR3 comprises 15 residues. The V and J ends lost 1 base and 5 bases, in that order; junction bases with no gene match: 6. CDR3 nucleotide sequence: TGTGCCAGCAGCTTAGAAACAGGGGGGAGGACTGAAGCTTTCTTT. This sequence encodes CASSLETGGRTEAFF.

The J gene is TRBJ1-5, the V gene TRBV2, with D unresolved. Trimming stripped 6 bases from V and 3 bases from J, with 9 bases between. CDR1 and CDR2 from the germline V gene are SNHLY and FYNNEI. The CDR3 is 13 residues long. The CDR3 region is CASRWQNNQPQHF. The CDR3 DNA is TGTGCCAGCAGATGGCAGAACAATCAGCCCCAGCATTTT.

The sample holds a few counts of this clone. Other DNA sequences in this sample translate to the same CDR3. The chain couples TRBV6-1 to TRBJ1-1, with a possible D match to TRBD1 (6 bases). The CDR3 loop spans 13 amino acids. V was shortened by 3 bases and J by 1 base, with 6 bases between the two germline ends. Germline CDR1 MNHNS, CDR2 SASEGT. This chain's CDR3 is CASSETGNTEAFF. For the CDR3, the DNA is TGTGCCAGCAGTGAGACAGGGAACACTGAAGCTTTCTTT.

This chain links TRBV6-5 with TRBJ1-3; D not resolved. Germline CDR1 and CDR2: MNHEY and SVGAGI. Between the trimmed V and J ends, which lost 10 bases and 0 bases, there was a span of 16 bases. CDR3 size: 15 residues. In DNA, the CDR3 is TGTGCCACCGCCCGCGAAGTCCTCTCTGGAAACACCATATATTTT. As protein: CATAREVLSGNTIYF.

The V call is TRBV7-7, the J call TRBJ2-1; TRBD1 matches at 7 bases. Germline V gene sequence: CDR1 SSHAT, CDR2 FNYEAQ (reference sequence). Trimming at V came to 5 bases and at J to 10 bases, leaving 11 bases not matched to a gene. CDR3 size: 14 residues. For the CDR3, the DNA is TGTGCCAGCAGCCCCGGGACAGCAGCCAAGGAGCAGTTCTTC. Amino acid sequence: CASSPGTAAKEQFF.

The chain recombines TRBV19 with TRBJ2-3, with D possibly being TRBD1 (6 bases). The germline V gene encodes CDR1 LNHDA and CDR2 SQIVND (reference sequence). There are 15 residues in the CDR3. Deletions cut 4 bases from V and 1 base from J, with 12 bases between. The CDR3 here is CASSTRRQGTDTQYF. CDR3 nucleotide sequence: TGTGCCAGTAGTACCAGGAGACAGGGCACAGATACGCAGTATTTT.

This clone was observed a few times. This rearrangement joins TRBV29-1 to TRBJ1-1; D remains ambiguous. The V gene lost 5 bases and the J gene lost 5 bases, with 15 bases spanning the gap. CDR1 is SQVTM, CDR2 ANQGSEA, per germline. This CDR3 comprises 13 residues. This chain's CDR3 is CSVSRWVRTEAFF. The CDR3 coding sequence is TGCAGCGTTTCTAGGTGGGTAAGAACTGAAGCTTTCTTT. The whole variable domain, filled in from reference TRBV29-1 and TRBJ1-1, reads SAVISQKPSRDICQRGTSLTIQCQVDSQVTMMFWYRQQPGQSLTLIATANQGSEATYESGFVIDKFPISRPNLTFSTLTVSNMSPEDSSIYLCSVSRWVRTEAFFGQGTRLTVV.

This chain links TRBV6-1 with TRBJ2-7; a weak D match, TRBD2 (6 bases). The germline gives CDR1 MNHNS, CDR2 SASEGT. The CDR3 extends over 12 amino acids. The V end lost 4 bases, the J end lost 7 bases, and 11 bases lay between the germline ends. The CDR3 spells CASSAGAGEQYF. Here the CDR3 DNA reads TGTGCCAGCAGTGCGGGAGCGGGTGAGCAGTACTTC.